This is a list of T cell receptor beta chains from one sample in a study of shared clonotypes between healthy human individuals. Using immunoSEQ multiplex PCR, the repertoire was profiled, and TCRdb retains in-frame clones only, with some absent. The sample lists about a million clones, about 80% occurring once. Material: memory CD4+ T cells from PBMCs. The receptors stem from a man aged 18 to 35 in good health. Some clones in this sample may be carry-over from other donors' samples. Each CDR3 is given with its conserved first and last residue. The D gene is left open where the match is weak.

j_call v_call d_call cdr3_aa cdr3_nt
TRBJ2-7 TRBV28 TRBD1 CASKTGGSYEQYF TGTGCCAGTAAAACAGGGGGTTCCTACGAGCAGTACTTC
TRBJ2-2 TRBV10-2 - CASRDSANTGELFF TGCGCCAGCAGGGACAGCGCAAACACCGGGGAGCTGTTTTTT
TRBJ2-7 TRBV30 TRBD2 CAWKGRREIEQYF TGTGCCTGGAAGGGTAGGCGGGAGATAGAGCAGTACTTC
TRBJ2-1 TRBV29-1 - CSVGSTGPTRGEQFF TGCAGCGTTGGCTCAACCGGGCCCACCCGGGGTGAGCAGTTCTTC
TRBJ2-4 TRBV2 TRBD1 CASRDRGNIQYF TGTGCCAGCAGGGACAGGGGGAACATTCAGTACTTC
TRBJ2-1 TRBV21-1 - CASSKAGYTFQYNEQFF TGTGCCAGCAGCAAAGCGGGCTACACCTTTCAATACAATGAGCAGTTCTTC
TRBJ2-3 TRBV28 TRBD2 CASSDTSADRHTQYF TGTGCCAGCAGTGATACTAGCGCCGACCGGCATACGCAGTATTTT
TRBJ1-1 TRBV6-6 TRBD1 CASSAPGTGNLAFF TGTGCCAGCAGTGCCCCTGGGACAGGGAATTTAGCTTTCTTT
TRBJ2-2 TRBV23-1 TRBD1 CASRGPGTDNTGELFF TGCGCCAGCAGAGGGCCCGGGACAGATAACACCGGGGAGCTGTTTTTT
TRBJ2-3 TRBV7-2 TRBD2 CASSRLAGTDTQYF TGTGCCAGCAGCAGACTAGCGGGAACAGATACGCAGTATTTT
TRBJ1-3 TRBV29-1 - CSVAQSVGNTIYF TGCAGCGTTGCCCAGTCAGTTGGAAACACCATATATTTT
TRBJ1-5 TRBV2 - CASRTDSGGNQPQHF TGTGCCAGCAGAACAGATAGCGGGGGCAATCAGCCCCAGCATTTT
TRBJ1-2 TRBV5-4 - CASSLSLGSPRYGYTF TGTGCCAGCAGCTTGTCGTTGGGGAGCCCGCGGTATGGCTACACCTTC
TRBJ2-7 TRBV28 - CASSSTEGRQYYEQYF TGTGCCAGCAGCTCCACTGAGGGCAGGCAGTACTACGAGCAGTACTTC
TRBJ2-7 TRBV7-2 TRBD1 CASSPRVGDSVEQYF TGTGCCAGCAGCCCGCGGGTGGGGGACAGTGTCGAGCAGTACTTC
TRBJ2-5 TRBV4-2 TRBD2 CASSHGLAGELETQYF TGTGCCAGCAGCCATGGACTAGCGGGAGAGTTAGAGACCCAGTACTTC
TRBJ2-2 TRBV5-1 TRBD1 CASSTGQGTNTGELFF TGCGCCAGCAGCACCGGACAGGGAACGAACACCGGGGAGCTGTTTTTT
TRBJ2-7 TRBV28 - CASSLLGAYEQYF TGTGCCAGCAGTTTATTAGGGGCCTACGAGCAGTACTTC